What follows are 10 T cell receptor beta chains derived from one specimen sequenced in a study of cytomegalovirus exposure and HLA in healthy donors. A multiplex PCR was run with 60 Vbeta primers and 13 Jbeta primers. Repertoires were generated with immunoSEQ multiplex PCR, while TCRdb's copy carries only in-frame clones and drops some. This sample carries approximately 210,000 clones, about four fifths of them seen once, and the ten largest clones take around 1%. Source material: PBMCs. The receptors stem from a woman aged 40 to 50 in good health and CMV-seronegative.

The chain recombines TRBV7-8 with TRBJ1-1, with 7 positions matching TRBD1. The CDR3 covers 14 residues. The V gene end was trimmed by 2 bases and the J gene end by 1 base; junction bases not matched to a gene: 1. The V gene's germline CDR1 is SGHVS and CDR2 FQNEAQ. The CDR3 DNA reads TGTGCCAGCAGCTTATCAGGGGGGAACACTGAAGCTTTCTTT. This translates into CASSLSGGNTEAFF.

The V and J genes are TRBV7-2 and TRBJ2-7, with 7 bases matching TRBD1. V lost 4 bases to trimming and J lost 2 bases; unmatched junction nucleotides: 5. The CDR3 runs 14 residues. The germline CDR1 and CDR2 sequences are SGHTA and FQGNSA. This chain's CDR3 is CASSSRTGTYEQYF. CDR3 bases: TGTGCCAGCAGCTCCCGGACAGGTACCTACGAGCAGTACTTC.

This clone has only one observation. The CDR3: CASSFDQIIADTPPDTQYF. Here the CDR3 DNA reads TGTGCCAGCAGCTTCGATCAGATAATAGCGGATACCCCCCCTGATACGCAGTATTTT. This chain uses TRBV5-4 with TRBJ2-3; tentatively, D is TRBD2 (6 bases). Deletions cut 2 bases from V and 6 bases from J, with 28 bases between. The length of the CDR3 is 19 residues. In germline, CDR1 is SGHNT, CDR2 YYREEE (reference sequence).

The chain recombines TRBV7-2 with TRBJ2-1; 11 positions match TRBD2. This CDR3 comprises 16 residues. V lost 5 bases, J lost 9 bases, and 12 bases stayed unmatched. Per the germline V gene, CDR1 is SGHTA and CDR2 is FQGNSA. Here the CDR3 reads CASSQPLLAGVSEQFF. The CDR3 DNA is TGTGCCAGCAGCCAGCCTCTACTAGCGGGAGTTTCTGAGCAGTTCTTC. Combining the CDR3 with reference TRBV7-2 and TRBJ2-1 gives the whole variable domain GAGVSQSPSNKVTEKGKDVELRCDPISGHTALYWYRQSLGQGLEFLIYFQGNSAPDKSGLPSDRFSAERTGGSVSTLTIQRTQQEDSAVYLCASSQPLLAGVSEQFFGPGTRLTVL.

This chain joins TRBV14 and TRBJ2-1, with 8 bases aligning to TRBD2. This CDR3 has 20 amino acids. CDR1 is SGHDN, CDR2 FVKESK, per germline. Trimming at V came to 2 bases and at J to 2 bases, leaving 17 bases not matched to a gene. The CDR3 DNA reads TGTGCCAGCAGCCAAAGGAGGAGGGAGGTAGCGGGGTCGCCCTACAATGAGCAGTTCTTC. Translation gives CASSQRRREVAGSPYNEQFF.

The gene calls are TRBV7-6 and TRBJ2-3; 11 nucleotides match TRBD2. This CDR3 comprises 16 residues. From germline, CDR1 is SGHVS and CDR2 FNYEAQ. Losses at the gene ends were 5 bases for V and 1 base for J; bases not matched to a gene: 5. The CDR3 nucleotides are TGTGCCAGCAGCCCTCAACTAGCGGGAGGCACAGATACGCAGTATTTT. Its protein is CASSPQLAGGTDTQYF.

J is TRBJ2-1 and V is TRBV5-1, with TRBD1 matching 11 bases. Germline V CDR1 and CDR2: SGHRS, YFSETQ. Trimming cost V 1 base and J 3 bases; bases outside gene matches: 3. The length of the CDR3 is 16 residues. The CDR3 protein is CASSLPGTGGYNEQFF. The CDR3 DNA is TGCGCCAGCAGCTTGCCCGGGACAGGGGGCTACAATGAGCAGTTCTTC.

The CDR3 DNA reads TGTGCCAGCAGTGCTTACCCGGGACAGGGGGAGGTCTACAATGAGCAGTTCTTC. Protein product: CASSAYPGQGEVYNEQFF. The J gene is TRBJ2-1, the V gene TRBV2, with 11 bases that match TRBD1. Germline V gene sequence: CDR1 SNHLY, CDR2 FYNNEI. This CDR3 spans 18 amino acids. V shed 4 bases and J 3 bases; nucleotides not matched to a gene: 11.

Turning to this clone: One end of the junction does not line up with germline, which may come from a read error. The chain links TRBV5-1 to TRBJ2-1; TRBD2 matches 9 bases. Germline V gene sequence: CDR1 SGHRS, CDR2 YFSETQ. This CDR3 has 14 residues. The DNA of the CDR3 is TGCGCCGGCAGCCTTAGCGGGAGTAGCAATGAGCAGTTCTTC. It specifies CAGSLSGSSNEQFF.

This clone was observed a few times. V is TRBV9 and J is TRBJ2-1; D not resolved. Germline CDR1 SGDLS, CDR2 YYNGEE. This CDR3 region has 13 residues. V was shortened by 3 bases and J by 6 bases, with 10 bases between the two germline ends. CDR3: CASSGDWSNEQFF. For the CDR3, the DNA is TGTGCCAGCAGCGGAGACTGGTCCAATGAGCAGTTCTTC.